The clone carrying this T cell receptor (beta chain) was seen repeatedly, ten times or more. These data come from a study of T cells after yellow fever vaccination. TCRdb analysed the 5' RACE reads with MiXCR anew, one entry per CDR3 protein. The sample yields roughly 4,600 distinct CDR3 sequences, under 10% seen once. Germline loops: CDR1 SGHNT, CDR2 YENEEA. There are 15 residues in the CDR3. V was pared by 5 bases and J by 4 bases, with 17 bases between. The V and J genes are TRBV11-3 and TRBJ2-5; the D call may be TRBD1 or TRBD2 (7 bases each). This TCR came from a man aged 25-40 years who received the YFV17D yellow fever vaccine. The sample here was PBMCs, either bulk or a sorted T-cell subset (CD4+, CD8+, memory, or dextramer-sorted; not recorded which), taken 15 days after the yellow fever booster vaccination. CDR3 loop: CASSLRGLAVETQYF. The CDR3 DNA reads TGTGCCAGCAGCCTGAGGGGGCTAGCGGTAGAGACCCAGTACTTC.